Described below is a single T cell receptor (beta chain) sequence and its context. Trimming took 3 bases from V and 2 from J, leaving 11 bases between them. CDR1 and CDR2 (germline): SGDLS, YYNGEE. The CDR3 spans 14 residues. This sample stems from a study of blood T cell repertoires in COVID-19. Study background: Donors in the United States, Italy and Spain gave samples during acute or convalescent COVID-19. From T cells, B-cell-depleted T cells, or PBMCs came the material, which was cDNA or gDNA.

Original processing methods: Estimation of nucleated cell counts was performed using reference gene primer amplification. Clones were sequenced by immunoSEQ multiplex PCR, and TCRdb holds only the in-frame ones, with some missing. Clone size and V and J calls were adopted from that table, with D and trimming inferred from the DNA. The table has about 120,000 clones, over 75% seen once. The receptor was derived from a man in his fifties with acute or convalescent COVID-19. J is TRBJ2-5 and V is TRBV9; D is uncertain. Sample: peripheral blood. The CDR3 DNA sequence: TGTGCCAGCAGCGCCGGCGGTCCTCAAGAGACCCAGTACTTC. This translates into CASSAGGPQETQYF.